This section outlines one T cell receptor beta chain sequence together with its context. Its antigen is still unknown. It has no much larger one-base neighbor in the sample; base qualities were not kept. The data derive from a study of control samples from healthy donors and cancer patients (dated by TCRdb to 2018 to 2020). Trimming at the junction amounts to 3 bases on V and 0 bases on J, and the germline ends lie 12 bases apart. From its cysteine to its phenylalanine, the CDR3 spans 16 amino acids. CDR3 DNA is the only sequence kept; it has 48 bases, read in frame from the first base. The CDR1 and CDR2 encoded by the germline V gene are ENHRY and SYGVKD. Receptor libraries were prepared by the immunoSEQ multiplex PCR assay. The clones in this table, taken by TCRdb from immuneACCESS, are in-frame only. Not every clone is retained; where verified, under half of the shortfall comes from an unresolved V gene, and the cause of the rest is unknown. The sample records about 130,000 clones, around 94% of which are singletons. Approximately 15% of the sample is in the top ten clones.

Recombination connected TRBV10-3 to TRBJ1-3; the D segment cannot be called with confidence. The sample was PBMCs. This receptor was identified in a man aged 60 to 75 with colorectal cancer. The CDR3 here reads CAISERPSSSGNTIYF. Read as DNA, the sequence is TGTGCCATCAGTGAAAGACCCTCGAGCTCTGGAAACACCATATATTTT.